Listed below are T cell receptor beta chains from one sample, sequenced in a study of post-analysis software for immune sequencing data. TCRdb fed the PCR reads into MiXCR, producing one record per CDR3 protein. The sample has 250,000 to 300,000 distinct CDR3 sequences, 35% to 40% seen once; the top ten hold around 5.2%. Source material: blood. The receptors shown here come from a girl between 5 and 17 years old with multiple sclerosis. CDR3s include the opening cysteine and the closing phenylalanine or tryptophan. Fields, in order: J gene, D gene, V gene, clone size, CDR3 DNA, CDR3 protein. D genes are given only for firm matches. Size values are once, few and many counts, or a class for expanded clones, and some rows have none.

j_call: TRBJ1-2
d_call: -
v_call: TRBV28
clone_size: many
cdr3_nt: TGTGCCAGCGGGCGCTATGGCTACACCTTC
cdr3_aa: CASGRYGYTF

j_call: TRBJ1-1
d_call: -
v_call: TRBV20-1
clone_size: few
cdr3_nt: TGCAGTGCTAGGGCTGGACCGTTGAACACTGAAGCTTTCTTT
cdr3_aa: CSARAGPLNTEAFF

j_call: TRBJ2-1
d_call: TRBD2
v_call: TRBV10-3
clone_size: once
cdr3_nt: TGTGCCATCAATGAGCCGAGCGGGACCTACAATGAGCAGTTCTTC
cdr3_aa: CAINEPSGTYNEQFF

j_call: TRBJ2-1
d_call: TRBD2
v_call: TRBV14
clone_size: many
cdr3_nt: TGTGCCAGCAGCCATGGACTAGCGGGAGGGGCGTGGGAGCAGTTCTTC
cdr3_aa: CASSHGLAGGAWEQFF

j_call: TRBJ1-2
d_call: -
v_call: TRBV12-3/TRBV12-4
clone_size: -
cdr3_nt: TGTGCCAGCAGTTTAGCAGTGACAACTAACTATGGCTACACCTTC
cdr3_aa: CASSLAVTTNYGYTF

j_call: TRBJ1-2
d_call: TRBD1
v_call: TRBV12-3/TRBV12-4
clone_size: -
cdr3_nt: TGTGCCAGCAGTACGGGACAGGGGGGCTATGGCTACACCTTC
cdr3_aa: CASSTGQGGYGYTF

j_call: TRBJ1-2
d_call: -
v_call: TRBV12-3/TRBV12-4
clone_size: -
cdr3_nt: TGTGCCAGCAGTTTGGTCCCCTGGACAGCCCCATCTAACTATGGCTACACCTTC
cdr3_aa: CASSLVPWTAPSNYGYTF

j_call: TRBJ1-1
d_call: -
v_call: TRBV11-1
clone_size: few
cdr3_nt: TGTGCCAGCAACCGAGAGAGCCGGGGGGCGCGGACTGAAGCTTTCTTT
cdr3_aa: CASNRESRGARTEAFF

j_call: TRBJ1-2
d_call: -
v_call: TRBV12-3/TRBV12-4
clone_size: -
cdr3_nt: TGTGCCAGCAGTTTGGCCCGGGGGGGAAACTATGGCTACACCTTC
cdr3_aa: CASSLARGGNYGYTF

j_call: TRBJ1-5
d_call: -
v_call: TRBV29-1
clone_size: many
cdr3_nt: TGCAGCGTTGAAACGGGCGGCAATCAGCCCCAGCATTTT
cdr3_aa: CSVETGGNQPQHF

j_call: TRBJ2-2
d_call: TRBD2
v_call: TRBV12-3/TRBV12-4
clone_size: -
cdr3_nt: TGTGCCAGCAGTTTCTCAACTAGCGGGAGGGAGGCCGGGGAGCTGTTTTTT
cdr3_aa: CASSFSTSGREAGELFF

j_call: TRBJ2-3
d_call: TRBD1
v_call: TRBV7-9
clone_size: many
cdr3_nt: TGTGCCAGCAGCCTCCTGACCGGGACAGGATATAGCACAGATACGCAGTATTTT
cdr3_aa: CASSLLTGTGYSTDTQYF

j_call: TRBJ2-2
d_call: TRBD1
v_call: TRBV12-5
clone_size: -
cdr3_nt: TGTGCTAGTGGTTCCCCGACAGGGAGGAACACCGGGGAGCTGTTTTTT
cdr3_aa: CASGSPTGRNTGELFF

j_call: TRBJ1-1
d_call: -
v_call: TRBV20-1
clone_size: -
cdr3_nt: TGCAGTGCCAGTTCCCTAACAGGGTCGAACACTAAAGCTTTCTTT
cdr3_aa: CSASSLTGSNTKAFF

j_call: TRBJ2-1
d_call: TRBD2
v_call: TRBV7-3
clone_size: many
cdr3_nt: TGTGCCAGCAGCTTACGCGGGACTAGCGGGAGGATTATCTCCTACAATGAGCAGTTCTTC
cdr3_aa: CASSLRGTSGRIISYNEQFF

j_call: TRBJ1-4
d_call: -
v_call: TRBV20-1
clone_size: many
cdr3_nt: TGCAGTGCGGGGCGGACGGACCCAACTAATGAAAAACTGTTTTTT
cdr3_aa: CSAGRTDPTNEKLFF

j_call: TRBJ1-2
d_call: -
v_call: TRBV5-1
clone_size: many
cdr3_nt: TGCGCCAGCAGCCTTAATAACAGGGCTTCAGACTATGGCTACACCTTC
cdr3_aa: CASSLNNRASDYGYTF

j_call: TRBJ2-5
d_call: -
v_call: TRBV4-1
clone_size: -
cdr3_nt: TGCGTCAGCAGCCCAACCCAGGGAGAGACCCAGTACTTC
cdr3_aa: CVSSPTQGETQYF

j_call: TRBJ2-5
d_call: -
v_call: TRBV5-1
clone_size: -
cdr3_nt: TGCGCCGGCAGCTTGGGTTTCGATCAAGAGACCCAGTACTTC
cdr3_aa: CAGSLGFDQETQYF

j_call: TRBJ2-1
d_call: TRBD2
v_call: TRBV5-1
clone_size: -
cdr3_nt: TGCGCCAGCAGCGTTAAGCGGGAGACCTACAATGAGCAGTTCTTC
cdr3_aa: CASSVKRETYNEQFF

j_call: TRBJ1-1
d_call: -
v_call: TRBV12-3/TRBV12-4
clone_size: -
cdr3_nt: TGTGCCAGCAGTCCCCCGAGGGGTTGGGCTGAAGCTTTCTTT
cdr3_aa: CASSPPRGWAEAFF

j_call: TRBJ2-5
d_call: TRBD2
v_call: TRBV9
clone_size: many
cdr3_nt: TGTGCCAGCAGCGTAGCCGGGGGGGGGTGGGAGACCCAGTACTTC
cdr3_aa: CASSVAGGGWETQYF